This passage covers 8 T cell receptor beta chains from one sample sequenced in a study of blood T cell repertoires in COVID-19. Profiled with immunoSEQ multiplex PCR; TCRdb holds only in-frame clones, not every one. The sample has more than 350,000 clones; about 83% are singletons. Sequenced: PBMCs or T cells enriched from blood (not recorded which). The receptors here all came from a woman aged 50 to 60 who had recovered from COVID-19.

This sequence joins TRBV19 and TRBJ2-5, with 9 nucleotides matching TRBD1. The CDR3 extends over 17 amino acids. Per the germline V gene, CDR1 is LNHDA and CDR2 is SQIVND (reference sequence). V gave up 5 bases and J gave up 6 bases; unmatched junction bases: 16. The CDR3 is CASSPRTGVNRIKTQYF. CDR3 nucleotide sequence: TGTGCCAGTAGTCCGAGGACAGGGGTGAACCGTATTAAGACCCAGTACTTC.

The chain uses TRBV30 and TRBJ1-1; TRBD1 might be the D (5 bases). Deletions cut 0 bases from V and 3 bases from J, with 11 bases between. Germline V gives CDR1 GTSNPN, CDR2 SVGIG (reference sequence). The CDR3 spans 14 residues. CDR3 residues: CAWSVLQDHTEAFF. The DNA of the CDR3 is TGTGCCTGGAGTGTACTACAGGACCACACTGAAGCTTTCTTT.

This clone came up a few times. This CDR3 is CSPGGQNSPLHF. DNA for the CDR3: TGCAGTCCTGGTGGGCAGAATTCACCCCTCCACTTT. The chain joins TRBV20-1 to TRBJ1-6; D is undetermined. CDR3 length: 12 amino acids. V was clipped by 8 bases and J by 7 bases, with 12 bases between them. Germline loops: CDR1 DFQATT, CDR2 SNEGSKA (reference sequence).

This sequence joins TRBV11-3 and TRBJ1-5; tentative D call: TRBD1 (6 bases). Trimming removed 3 bases at V and 5 bases at J, with 17 bases between. Germline V gives CDR1 SGHNT, CDR2 YENEEA. The CDR3 runs to 16 residues. As DNA, the CDR3 is TGTGCCAGCAGCTTCCTGGTCCGGGGGGCCTATCAGCCCCAGCATTTT. Translating it yields CASSFLVRGAYQPQHF.

The chain joins TRBV10-1 to TRBJ1-5; D is uncertain. The CDR3 has 11 amino acids. Germline V gives CDR1 WNHNN, CDR2 SYGVQD (reference sequence). The V end lost 4 bases, the J end lost 7 bases, and 5 bases lay between the germline ends. Here the CDR3 DNA reads TGCGCCAGCAGTGGTCGGCAGCCCCAGCATTTT. It translates to CASSGRQPQHF.

V is TRBV19 and J is TRBJ1-5; possibly TRBD1 for D (5 bases). Germline V gene data show CDR1 as LNHDA and CDR2 as SQIVND (reference sequence). CDR3 length: 14 residues. V was clipped by 1 base and J by 4 bases, with 8 bases between them. DNA for the CDR3: TGTGCCAGTAGTATAGTACAGGAGAATCAGCCCCAGCATTTT. It encodes CASSIVQENQPQHF.

This clone turned up a few times. The genes are TRBV4-1 and TRBJ2-7; possibly TRBD2 for D (6 bases). The CDR3 length is 16 residues. Germline V gives CDR1 MGHRA, CDR2 YSYEKL. V lost 0 bases, J lost 4 bases, and 16 bases lay in between. CDR3 DNA sequence: TGCGCCAGCAGCCAAGATCCGGGTAGCGGACCTTACGAGCAGTACTTC. Amino acid sequence: CASSQDPGSGPYEQYF.

The V gene is TRBV20-1, the J gene TRBJ1-1; TRBD1 might be the D (5 bases). This CDR3 region has 14 residues. Trimming shortened V by 3 bases and J by 5 bases, and 16 bases separated the two germline ends. Germline-derived CDR1 and CDR2 are DFQATT and SNEGSKA (reference sequence). CDR3 sequence: CSASMWRGATEAFF. In nucleotides, the CDR3 is TGCAGTGCTAGTATGTGGAGGGGAGCAACTGAAGCTTTCTTT.